The rows below give T cell receptor beta chains drawn from one sample of a study of CD4 T cells in relation to SARS-CoV-2 and coronaviruses. The antigens of these receptors remain unknown. TCRdb keeps only in-frame clones here, not all; method: immunoSEQ multiplex PCR. Of around 31,000 clones listed, around 80% are singletons. The sample was memory CD4+ T cells from PBMCs, cultured in vitro. These receptors were obtained from an adult with COVID-19. Each CDR3 is given with its conserved first and last residue. The D gene is left open where the match is weak. The size entry is marked missing in some rows and otherwise reads once, few, many or a size class.

>TRBJ1-1|NA|NA|TRBV6-5
CASSYGLLNTEAFF
TGTGCCAGCAGTTACGGCTTATTGAACACTGAAGCTTTCTTT
>TRBJ2-1|NA|TRBD2|TRBV2
CASSDRGLAGENEQFF
TGTGCCAGCAGTGACAGAGGACTAGCGGGAGAGAATGAGCAGTTCTTC
>TRBJ2-1|NA|NA|TRBV27
CASSAAVSNEQFF
TGTGCCAGCAGTGCGGCCGTGTCAAATGAGCAGTTCTTC
>TRBJ2-3|NA|TRBD1|TRBV6-2/TRBV6-3
CASSPGTGHTDTQYF
TGTGCCAGCAGCCCCGGGACAGGGCACACAGATACGCAGTATTTT
>TRBJ1-1|NA|NA|TRBV14
CASSQDRQAFF
TGTGCCAGCAGCCAAGATAGGCAGGCTTTCTTT
>TRBJ1-5|NA|NA|TRBV7-2
CASSMLRGQPQHF
TGTGCCAGCAGCATGTTACGGGGTCAGCCCCAGCATTTT
>TRBJ1-1|once|TRBD1|TRBV5-1
CASSLLLTGENTEAFF
TGCGCCAGCAGCTTACTACTGACAGGGGAGAACACTGAAGCTTTCTTT
>TRBJ2-2|NA|NA|TRBV25-1
CASSGLVRTGELFF
TGTGCCAGCAGTGGACTAGTGCGCACCGGGGAGCTGTTTTTT
>TRBJ2-1|NA|NA|TRBV10-1
CASATPGESPYNEQFF
TGCGCCAGCGCTACCCCGGGGGAAAGCCCTTACAATGAGCAGTTCTTC
>TRBJ2-5|few|NA|TRBV7-8
CASSQLGGQYF
TGTGCCAGCAGCCAGTTGGGGGGCCAGTACTTC
>TRBJ2-3|NA|NA|TRBV3-1/TRBV3-2
CASSQGTSTDTQYF
TGTGCCAGCAGCCAGGGGACCAGCACAGATACGCAGTATTTT
>TRBJ2-7|few|NA|TRBV6-2/TRBV6-3
CASSLRVRALDEQYF
TGTGCCAGCAGTCTGAGGGTGCGTGCCTTGGACGAGCAGTACTTC
>TRBJ2-3|NA|NA|TRBV6-1
CASSEGRLASSTDTQYF
TGTGCCAGCAGTGAAGGTCGGCTAGCCTCTAGCACAGATACGCAGTATTTT
>TRBJ2-1|few|TRBD2|TRBV6-2/TRBV6-3
CASSYGPSGSRYEQFF
TGTGCCAGCAGTTATGGGCCTAGCGGGAGTCGGTATGAGCAGTTCTTC
>TRBJ2-1|NA|NA|TRBV7-9
CASSPHGVSEQFF
TGTGCCAGCAGTCCCCATGGCGTAAGTGAGCAGTTCTTC
>TRBJ2-6|NA|TRBD1|TRBV27
CASSPRDRVGANVLTF
TGTGCCAGCAGTCCCCGGGACAGGGTTGGGGCCAACGTCCTGACTTTC
>TRBJ1-4|NA|TRBD1|TRBV30
CAWERTGRSEKLFF
TGTGCCTGGGAGAGGACAGGGAGGAGTGAAAAACTGTTTTTT
>TRBJ2-3|once|TRBD2|TRBV5-8
CASSSGLAGTSTDTQYF
TGTGCCAGCAGCTCCGGACTAGCGGGAACTAGCACAGATACGCAGTATTTT
>TRBJ2-3|NA|TRBD1|TRBV9
CASSATGGPPTDTQYF
TGTGCCAGCAGCGCAACAGGGGGTCCCCCCACAGATACGCAGTATTTT
>TRBJ2-7|NA|NA|TRBV29-1
CSVLDSPKYEQYF
TGCAGCGTTCTGGACTCGCCCAAATACGAGCAGTACTTC
>TRBJ2-1|NA|TRBD2|TRBV14
CASSESWLAGGGDYNEQFF
TGTGCCAGCAGCGAAAGTTGGTTAGCGGGAGGGGGGGACTACAATGAGCAGTTCTTC
>TRBJ1-4|few|NA|TRBV25-1
CASTPGGGEKLFF
TGTGCCAGCACCCCCGGGGGCGGTGAAAAACTGTTTTTT
>TRBJ1-1|NA|NA|TRBV7-2
CASRQQGNTEAFF
TGTGCCAGCAGACAACAGGGGAACACTGAAGCTTTCTTT
>TRBJ2-4|NA|TRBD2|TRBV4-1
CASSQVLAGGDIQYF
TGCGCCAGCAGCCAAGTCCTAGCGGGAGGGGACATTCAGTACTTC
>TRBJ2-2|NA|TRBD2|TRBV6-2/TRBV6-3
CASSYSRTSGRVNTGELFF
TGTGCCAGCAGTTATTCGCGGACTAGCGGGAGGGTAAACACCGGGGAGCTGTTTTTT
>TRBJ2-1|NA|TRBD2|TRBV28
CASFPGTSANNEQFF
TGTGCCAGCTTCCCCGGGACTAGCGCAAACAATGAGCAGTTCTTC
>TRBJ1-2|NA|NA|TRBV6-2/TRBV6-3
CASSRGGLLVGYTF
TGTGCCAGCAGCCGCGGGGGGCTGCTGGTAGGCTACACCTTC
>TRBJ2-1|NA|NA|TRBV5-1
CASSFSGWARGGYNEQFF
TGCGCCAGCAGCTTCTCGGGTTGGGCCAGAGGCGGGTACAATGAGCAGTTCTTC
>TRBJ2-1|NA|NA|TRBV7-6
CTSSFGVGGYNEQFF
TGTACCAGCAGCTTTGGTGTGGGAGGATACAATGAGCAGTTCTTC
>TRBJ2-3|NA|TRBD2|TRBV30
CAWGPSGSVSDTQYF
TGTGCCTGGGGCCCTAGCGGGAGTGTTTCGGATACGCAGTATTTT
>TRBJ2-1|few|TRBD2|TRBV9
CASSGSGSYNEQFF
TGTGCCAGCAGCGGGAGCGGGAGCTACAATGAGCAGTTCTTC
>TRBJ1-2|NA|TRBD1|TRBV7-2
CASSDRDRGRIYGYTF
TGTGCCAGCAGCGACCGGGACAGGGGGCGAATCTATGGCTACACCTTC
>TRBJ2-1|NA|NA|TRBV19
CASSSHDEQFF
TGTGCCAGTAGTTCCCACGATGAGCAGTTCTTC
>TRBJ2-1|few|TRBD2|TRBV28
CASSHPVPSGRYNEQFF
TGTGCCAGCAGTCACCCCGTTCCTAGCGGGAGGTACAATGAGCAGTTCTTC
>TRBJ2-1|few|TRBD2|TRBV24-1
CATSDPNSSGRRYEQFF
TGTGCCACCAGTGACCCAAACTCTAGCGGGAGGCGCTATGAGCAGTTCTTC
>TRBJ2-2|few|NA|TRBV28
CASFRGGESGFGELFF
TGTGCCAGTTTTCGAGGGGGGGAGAGTGGTTTCGGGGAGCTGTTTTTT